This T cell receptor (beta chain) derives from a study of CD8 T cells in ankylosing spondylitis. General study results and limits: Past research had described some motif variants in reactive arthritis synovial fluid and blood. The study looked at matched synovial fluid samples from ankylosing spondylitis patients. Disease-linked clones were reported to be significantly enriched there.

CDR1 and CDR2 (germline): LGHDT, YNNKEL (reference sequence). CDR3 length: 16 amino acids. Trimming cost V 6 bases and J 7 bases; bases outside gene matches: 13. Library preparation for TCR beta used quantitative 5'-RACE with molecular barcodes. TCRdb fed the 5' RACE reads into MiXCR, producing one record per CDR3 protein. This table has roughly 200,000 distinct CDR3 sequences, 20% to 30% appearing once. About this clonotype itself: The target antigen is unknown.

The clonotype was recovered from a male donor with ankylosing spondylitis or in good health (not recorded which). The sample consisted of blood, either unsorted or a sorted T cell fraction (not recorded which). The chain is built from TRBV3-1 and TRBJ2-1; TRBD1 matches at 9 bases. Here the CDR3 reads CASRPSWDRDHNEQFF. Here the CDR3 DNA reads TGTGCCAGCAGGCCATCATGGGACAGGGATCATAATGAGCAGTTCTTC.